The rows below give T cell receptor beta chains drawn from one sample of a study of blood T cell repertoires in COVID-19. This table comes from immunoSEQ multiplex PCR, and its TCRdb copy is limited to in-frame clones, with some not included. This table has 200,000 to 250,000 clones, under 90% appearing once. Sample: peripheral blood. All receptors derive from an elderly woman with acute or convalescent COVID-19. The CDR3 runs from the conserved cysteine through the conserved F or W. The D gene is left open where the match is weak. The size of a clone is reported for some rows only, either as once, few or many, or as a class for expanded clones.

size,D,V,J,CDR3,DNA
-,-,TRBV28,TRBJ1-6,CASSLGSQGNSPLHF,TGTGCCAGCAGTTTGGGAAGTCAGGGAAATTCACCCCTCCACTTT
-,TRBD2,TRBV3-1/TRBV3-2,TRBJ2-2,CASSQSAGGNPGELFF,TGTGCCAGCAGCCAGTCAGCGGGGGGAAACCCCGGGGAGCTGTTTTTT
-,TRBD2,TRBV11-3,TRBJ2-1,CASSFSGGAGGEQFF,TGTGCCAGCAGCTTTAGCGGGGGGGCGGGAGGTGAGCAGTTCTTC
-,-,TRBV19,TRBJ1-5,CASSYLQGRGNQPQHF,TGTGCCAGTAGCTACCTACAGGGACGAGGCAATCAGCCCCAGCATTTT
-,-,TRBV12-3/TRBV12-4,TRBJ2-2,CASSFGTPPELFF,TGTGCCAGCAGTTTCGGGACACCTCCGGAGCTGTTTTTT
-,-,TRBV5-4,TRBJ2-5,CASSLAGLRGETQYF,TGTGCCAGCAGCTTGGCGGGTCTAAGAGGGGAGACCCAGTACTTC
-,-,TRBV15,TRBJ1-5,CATSRDRKNQPQHF,TGTGCCACCAGCAGAGACAGAAAAAATCAGCCCCAGCATTTT
few,-,TRBV28,TRBJ1-1,CASTSRRGEAFF,TGTGCCAGCACATCGAGACGGGGTGAAGCTTTCTTT
-,TRBD2,TRBV3-1/TRBV3-2,TRBJ2-1,CASSQVRREGNEQFF,TGTGCCAGCAGCCAAGTAAGGCGGGAGGGGAATGAGCAGTTCTTC
once,-,TRBV5-1,TRBJ2-3,CASSIPSFTDTQYF,TGCGCCAGCAGCATCCCTAGCTTCACAGATACGCAGTATTTT